These T cell receptor beta chains were read from a single sample in a study of cytomegalovirus exposure and HLA in healthy donors. Method: immunoSEQ multiplex PCR; TCRdb's copy keeps in-frame clones and lacks some. This specimen shows roughly 100,000 clones; the ten leading clones hold 3% to 3.5%. Sequences were obtained from PBMCs. The receptors shown here come from a man between 40 and 49 years old in good health and CMV-seronegative. Each CDR3 is given without its conserved first and last residue.

v_call | cdr3_aa
TRBV6-1 | ASSDGSAGSYEQY
TRBV27 | ASSKSPYEQY
TRBV5-1 | ASSPGLGIYNEQF
TRBV21-1 | ASSKGGLAVWNTGELF
TRBV30 | AWSVLTEQY
TRBV7-9 | ASSPATSGGITTGELF
TRBV5-1 | ASSLVVTGKGNEKLF
TRBV19 | ASSIREAGGTDTQY
TRBV7-2 | ASSFTGTANSPLH
TRBV5-1 | ASSLAAGRASGNTIY
TRBV19 | ASSIQKGLGETQY
TRBV5-6 | ASSLGEKRLSTDTQY
TRBV9 | ASNLLVTGPNVGYT
TRBV7-9 | ASSLAAGGGHGYT
TRBV13 | ASSIRQGYNEQF
TRBV18 | ASSPDEGTEAF
TRBV6-5 | ASSWAAGTYEQY
TRBV28 | ASTWGVNEKLF
TRBV27 | ATHTRQGMF
TRBV30 | AWSVSSRGNTEAF
TRBV7-9 | ASSLDTGMAQH
TRBV7-2 | ASSRDMSNTEAF
TRBV5-1 | ASSWGQGRNNEQF
TRBV30 | AWSVHGPTEAF